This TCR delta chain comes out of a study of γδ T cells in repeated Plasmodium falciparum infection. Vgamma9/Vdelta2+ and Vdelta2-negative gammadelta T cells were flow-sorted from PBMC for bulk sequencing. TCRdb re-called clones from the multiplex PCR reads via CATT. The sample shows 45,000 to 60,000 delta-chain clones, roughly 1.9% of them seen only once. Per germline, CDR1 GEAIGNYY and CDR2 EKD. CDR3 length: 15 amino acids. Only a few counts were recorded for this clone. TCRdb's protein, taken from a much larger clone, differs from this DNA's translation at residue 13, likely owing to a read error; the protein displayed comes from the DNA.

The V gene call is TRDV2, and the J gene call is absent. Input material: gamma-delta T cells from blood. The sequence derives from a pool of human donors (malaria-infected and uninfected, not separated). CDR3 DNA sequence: TGTGCCTGTGAGCGGCGGGGGGCCCTCACCGATAAACACATCTTT. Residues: CACERRGALTDKHIF.